This record covers a single TCR beta chain. What this receptor recognizes is not known. There are no base qualities to consult, and no much larger clone falls within one base. The germline V gene (reference sequence) specifies SEHNR as CDR1 and FQNEAQ as CDR2. A distance of 18 bases separates the germline ends of V and J, which lose 9 bases and 0 bases respectively. The CDR3 numbers 17 residues from cysteine through phenylalanine. Left in the record is the CDR3 DNA by itself, 51 bases read in frame from the first base. The immunoSEQ Assay, a bias-controlled multiplex PCR, was used to amplify TCRbeta CDR3 regions from genomic DNA. The source study handled its data this way. Within the assay, amplification of reference gene primers was used to estimate how many nucleated cells each sample contained. To quantify the absolute abundance of each unique TCRbeta CDR3 rearrangement, sequence reads were collapsed and filtered. Productive Simpson clonality was computed per sample as the square root of Simpson's diversity index over productive rearrangements. Sourced from immuneACCESS, this table was stored by TCRdb with only in-frame sequences that have V and J called. A share of the clones is absent; for the studies checked, an unresolved V gene accounts for under half, and the remainder has no known explanation. The V and J calls and the clone size are those of that table, but D and trimming were determined from the DNA. The table for this sample lists approximately 500,000 clones; approximately 88% of them were counted only once. The top ten constitute 1.8% of the sample.

The sample originates from a study of blood T cell repertoires in COVID-19 (dated by TCRdb to about 2020). With respect to the entire study: The collaborator samples originated in the United States, Italy and Spain and spanned the acute and convalescent phases of COVID-19. The material from the prospective study consisted of cDNA or gDNA derived from T cells, B-cell-depleted T cells, or PBMCs. Subjects who had been exposed to COVID-19, were actively infected with it, or had recovered from it provided the deeply sampled blood TCRbeta repertoires that made up the dataset. The repertoires were made available in a free public database intended to serve as a resource for research on the immune response to SARS-CoV-2. The samples were drawn from two sources: the first 160 participants of the ongoing ImmuneRACE study, and 1,254 subjects contributed by 6 global collaborators. Nearly every sample came with metadata listing a de-identified subject ID, COVID-19 status, age in years and sex. Where HLA class I and class II types were available, the types were taken from metadata supplied by the sample provider, not from assay-based typing. Overall study outcomes, separate from this receptor: How much clinical and demographic metadata was included differed by source and by participant, and the metadata was provided uncurated.

Participants in the prospective study were aged roughly 18 to 100 years, lived in about two dozen United States geographic areas, and enrolled through a virtual design. To assign participants to cohorts, the prospective study relied on clinical history that participants themselves reported in a screening survey and a study questionnaire. For ImmuneRACE Cohort 3, a participant was defined as recovered based on two consecutive negative NP/OP PCR tests, clearance by a healthcare professional, or resolution of symptoms. In the prospective study, mobile phlebotomists collected whole blood, serum and a nasopharyngeal or oropharyngeal swab from each participant. Over a roughly 2-month period, participants in the prospective study had the option of providing additional blood draws and questionnaires. Before DNA extraction, blood samples from the prospective study were shipped at room temperature or frozen.

This receptor was obtained from a woman between 40 and 55 years old who had recovered from COVID-19. The chain employs TRBV7-9 and TRBJ1-6; no D gene can be assigned with confidence. Material for sequencing was PBMCs or T cells enriched from blood (not recorded which). The DNA reads TGTGCCAGACCGGAGGTGGCAGGTCTCTCCTATAATTCACCCCTCCACTTT. It codes for CARPEVAGLSYNSPLHF.